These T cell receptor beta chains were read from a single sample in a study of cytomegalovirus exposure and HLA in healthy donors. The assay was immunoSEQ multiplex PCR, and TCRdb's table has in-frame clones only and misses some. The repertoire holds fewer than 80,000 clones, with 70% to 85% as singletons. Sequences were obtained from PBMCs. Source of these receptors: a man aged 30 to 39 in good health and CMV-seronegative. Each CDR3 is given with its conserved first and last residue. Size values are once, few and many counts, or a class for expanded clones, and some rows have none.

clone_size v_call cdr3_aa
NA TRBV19 CASSIRGNQPQHF
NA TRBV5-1 CASKEEYNEQYF
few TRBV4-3 CASSPGTRAYEQYF
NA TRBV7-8 CASSRTTADSYEQYF
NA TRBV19 CASRARGGLAEAFF
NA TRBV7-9 CASSGAPNYGYTF
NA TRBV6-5 CASSSRSVAGGYTF
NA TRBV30 CARSVVGVRSNEKLFF
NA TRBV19 CASSGGAFGDTQYF
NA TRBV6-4 CARKGVGEKLFF
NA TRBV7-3 CASSLLTGTVYNEQFF
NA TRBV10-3 CAISEAGDQPQHF
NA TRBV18 CASSWGDRQCTF
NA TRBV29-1 CSVGGGGHNEQFF
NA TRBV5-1 CASSAGVSFQETQYF
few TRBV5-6 CASSLGARTEAFF
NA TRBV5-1 CASSLAGTSGSGTDTQYF
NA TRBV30 CAWSRPGAGANVLPF
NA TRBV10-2 CASSVSGFVSLSTSTDTQYF
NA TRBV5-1 CASSLMRGGADTQYF
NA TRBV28 CASILDRSNQPQHF
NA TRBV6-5 CASKYTGTGRGYTF
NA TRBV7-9 CSSSRTGLEAFF
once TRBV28 CASSLLTGTYF
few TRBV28 CASSLDRVRNTIYF
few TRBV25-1 CASQPIGQRNTEAFF
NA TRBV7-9 CSSSSDRGKRKDTQYF
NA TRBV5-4 CASSFLGAHETNNEQFF
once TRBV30 CAWSEGANQPQHF
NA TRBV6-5 CASSYSETGNYGYTF
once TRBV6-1 CASSLAGGTYEQYF
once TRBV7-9 CASSAGGTSYEQYF
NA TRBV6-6 CASSYAPRGTEAFF
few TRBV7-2 CASSSMGLLRYEQYF
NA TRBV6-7 CASSYGQDKNTEAFF
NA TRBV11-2 CASSDKRATEAFF
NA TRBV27 CASSFSGMNTEAFF
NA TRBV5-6 CASSRRQGSYEQYF
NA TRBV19 CASSPARRTNTGELFF
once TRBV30 CAWSVRRQGRYGYTF
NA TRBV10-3 CAISEFGGRDEQYF
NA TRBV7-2 CASSLDPGLALKQFF
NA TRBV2 CASSIDIRRAQHF
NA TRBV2 CASTRDKGNTIYF
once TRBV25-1 CASSDSGALGYTF
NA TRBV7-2 CASSLFGTSGSYEQFF
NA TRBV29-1 CSLLAGRHVGGQFF